The 27 T cell receptor beta chains given below trace back to one sample, sequenced in a study of Graves' ophthalmopathy and Graves' hyperthyroidism. Researchers took RNA transcripts and amplified TCR beta CDR3 regions from them. An opening RT-PCR round employed HTBI primers and preceded a second-round multiplex PCR. TCRdb re-analysed the multiplex PCR reads in MiXCR, keeping a single row per CDR3 protein. The data show more than 300,000 distinct CDR3 sequences, with roughly 15% seen just once and roughly 7% held by the top ten. Sequences were obtained from peripheral blood. These TCRs come from a woman under 30 with stable Graves' hyperthyroidism.

This clonotype was found a few times. The chain employs TRBV5-1 and TRBJ1-1; 8 bases align to TRBD1. The CDR3 loop spans 14 amino acids. CDR1 and CDR2 from the germline V gene are SGHRS and YFSETQ. V dropped 3 bases and J dropped 6; count of bases not matched to a gene: 7. Here the CDR3 reads CASSWTGPNSEAFF. CDR3 sequence (DNA): TGCGCCAGCAGCTGGACAGGGCCTAACTCTGAAGCTTTCTTT.

This clonotype showed up just a few times. The V call is TRBV28, the J call TRBJ2-2; TRBD1 matches at 7 bases. Trimming at V came to 2 bases and at J to 2 bases, leaving 8 bases not matched to a gene. The CDR3 spans 17 residues. Germline V lookup: CDR1 MDHEN, CDR2 SYDVKM. CDR3 in amino acids: CASSLKPGQPNTGELFF. The CDR3 DNA follows: TGTGCCAGCAGTTTAAAACCGGGACAGCCAAACACCGGGGAGCTGTTTTTT.

This clonotype was seen a handful of times. The chain uses TRBV12-3 or TRBV12-4 and TRBJ1-5; D gene unclear. This CDR3 has 14 amino acids. V lost 7 bases and J 4 bases, leaving 14 bases between the germline ends. CDR3 coding DNA: TGTGCCAGCACTCCACGGCCCGAGAATCAGCCCCAGCATTTT. It is translated as CASTPRPENQPQHF.

This clonotype occurred many times. The chain joins TRBV4-1 to TRBJ2-7; D might be TRBD1 or TRBD2, each matching 6 bases. The V end lost 0 bases, the J end lost 5 bases, and 11 bases lay between the germline ends. Germline loops: CDR1 MGHRA, CDR2 YSYEKL. This CDR3 contains 14 residues. The CDR3 sequence: CASSQDWGADEQYF. The CDR3 bases are TGCGCCAGCAGCCAAGATTGGGGGGCAGACGAGCAGTACTTC.

This clonotype has at least ten counts. This rearrangement joins TRBV12-3 or TRBV12-4 to TRBJ1-6; D unresolved. Trimming took 2 bases from V and 7 from J, leaving 9 bases between them. The CDR3 extends over 14 amino acids. This chain's CDR3 is CASSLITENSPLHF. In DNA form, the CDR3 reads TGTGCCAGCAGTTTAATCACAGAGAATTCACCCCTCCACTTT.

V gene TRBV29-1 combines with J gene TRBJ1-2; the D is unclear. The CDR3 has 11 residues. CDR1 SQVTM and CDR2 ANQGSEA come from the germline V gene. Trimming removed 4 bases from V and 5 bases from J, with 8 bases in between. In nucleotides, the CDR3 is TGCAGCGTTGGTGAAGGGTATGGCTACACCTTC. Translation gives CSVGEGYGYTF.

This clonotype was observed many times. The V call is TRBV2, the J call TRBJ2-5, with D uncertain. In germline, CDR1 is SNHLY, CDR2 FYNNEI. Trimming pared 5 bases from V and 5 bases from J, leaving 6 bases between. The CDR3 loop spans 11 amino acids. DNA for the CDR3: TGTGCCAGCAGTAGAATTGAGACCCAGTACTTC. This sequence encodes CASSRIETQYF.

The rearrangement links TRBV7-2 to TRBJ1-1; D possibly corresponds to TRBD1 (5 bases). The germline CDR1 and CDR2 sequences are SGHTA and FQGNSA. The CDR3 runs to 14 residues. The V end was cut by 5 bases, the J end by 0 bases, with 10 bases between. CDR3 region: CASSGGRMNTEAFF. CDR3 bases: TGTGCCAGCAGCGGGGGTCGGATGAACACTGAAGCTTTCTTT. The complete variable domain, with remaining parts taken from reference TRBV7-2 and TRBJ1-1, reads GAGVSQSPSNKVTEKGKDVELRCDPISGHTALYWYRQSLGQGLEFLIYFQGNSAPDKSGLPSDRFSAERTGGSVSTLTIQRTQQEDSAVYLCASSGGRMNTEAFFGQGTRLTVV.

This clonotype was observed many times. The J gene is TRBJ2-5, the V gene TRBV11-2, with TRBD2 identical over 12 bases. V was pared by 4 bases and J by 5 bases, with 11 bases of the junction left unmatched. Germline CDR1 and CDR2: SGHAT and FQNNGV. The CDR3 is 17 amino acids. The CDR3 bases are TGTGCCAGCAGCTCCTTCGGGCTAGCGGGGGGGCAGGAGACCCAGTACTTC. Its translation: CASSSFGLAGGQETQYF.

This clonotype was recorded many times. The chain recombines TRBV11-2 with TRBJ2-5, with 15 positions matching TRBD2. This CDR3 has 17 amino acids. Germline V lookup: CDR1 SGHAT, CDR2 FQNNGV. J lost 5 bases, V lost 5 bases, and 9 bases had no gene match. The CDR3, as DNA: TGTGCCAGCAGCACCCGGACTAGCGGGGGGGCCCGGGAGACCCAGTACTTC. Amino acid sequence: CASSTRTSGGARETQYF.

This clonotype appeared a few times. This chain connects TRBV4-1 to TRBJ1-1; 10 bases fit TRBD1. CDR1 is MGHRA, CDR2 YSYEKL, per germline. Trimming at V came to 4 bases and at J to 0 bases, leaving 5 bases not matched to a gene. The CDR3 is 16 amino acids. The CDR3 DNA follows: TGCGCCAGCAGCCCGGGACAGGGGCCTGTGAACACTGAAGCTTTCTTT. Amino acids: CASSPGQGPVNTEAFF.

The chain combines TRBV7-2 with TRBJ2-7; D gene ambiguous. Germline CDR1 is SGHTA and CDR2 is FQGNSA. Trimming pared 1 base from V and 5 bases from J, leaving 9 bases between. CDR3 length equals 13 residues. CDR3 region: CASSLEFRHEQYF. The CDR3 nucleotides read TGTGCCAGCAGCTTAGAGTTTAGACACGAGCAGTACTTC.

This clonotype was detected a few times. Here the CDR3 reads CASSHSTINTGELFF. The CDR3 DNA follows: TGTGCCAGCAGCCATTCAACCATCAACACCGGGGAGCTGTTTTTT. This chain links TRBV7-9 with TRBJ2-2; D not certain. CDR1 and CDR2 from the germline V gene are SEHNR and FQNEAQ (reference sequence). V was pared by 5 bases and J by 2 bases, with 12 bases between. The CDR3 has 15 residues.

This clonotype came up many times. The chain employs TRBV6-2 or TRBV6-3 and TRBJ2-2; the match to TRBD1 covers 10 bases. Germline V gene sequence: CDR1 MNHEY, CDR2 SVGEGT. V trimming: 2 bases; J trimming: 4 bases; junction bases outside the gene matches: 1. The CDR3 runs 15 residues. The CDR3 loop reads CASSYGTGVTGELFF. The CDR3 nucleotides read TGTGCCAGCAGTTACGGGACAGGGGTCACCGGGGAGCTGTTTTTT.

In its sample, this clonotype was seen a few times. V usage is TRBV5-1 and J usage is TRBJ2-7; D is perhaps TRBD1 (6 bases). Looked up from germline, CDR1 is SGHRS and CDR2 is YFSETQ. With 4 bases removed from V and 7 bases from J, the gap between germline ends came to 15 bases. The CDR3 has 13 amino acids. The CDR3 loop is CASSPGQSGEQYF. Written as DNA, the CDR3 is TGCGCCAGCAGCCCGGGACAATCGGGAGAGCAGTACTTC.

This clonotype occurred many times. V gene TRBV12-3 or TRBV12-4 combines with J gene TRBJ2-7; D is undetermined. Trimming took off 6 bases at V and 3 bases at J, with 6 bases between the two ends. The CDR3 spans 11 residues. CDR3 loop: CASSRRYEQYF. CDR3 bases: TGTGCCAGCAGCAGACGCTACGAGCAGTACTTC.

This clonotype has at least ten counts. The chain recombines TRBV29-1 with TRBJ2-7; no definite D call. Trimming stripped 5 bases from V and 6 bases from J, with 14 bases between. CDR1 is SQVTM and CDR2 is ANQGSEA in the germline V gene. The CDR3 totals 12 residues. The CDR3 nucleotides read TGCAGCGTTAGTGATCAAGGCCGCGAGCAGTACTTC. The encoded protein is CSVSDQGREQYF.

This clonotype was counted at least ten times. V usage is TRBV19 and J usage is TRBJ2-2; unclear D gene. Germline V gives CDR1 LNHDA, CDR2 SQIVND (reference sequence). Trimming pared 2 bases from V and 7 bases from J, leaving 5 bases between. The CDR3 runs to 12 residues. The DNA of the CDR3 is TGTGCCAGTAGTATAAGAATCGGGGAGCTGTTTTTT. Translating it yields CASSIRIGELFF.

This clonotype came up many times. This sequence joins TRBV6-5 and TRBJ1-2, with TRBD1 matching 8 bases. The germline gives CDR1 MNHEY, CDR2 SVGAGI. Unmatched junction bases numbered 10, after V lost 0 bases and J lost 4 bases. The CDR3 runs 17 residues. The CDR3, as DNA: TGTGCCAGCAGTTACTCCGGTACGGGACAGGTGCTCTATGGCTACACCTTC. Translated: CASSYSGTGQVLYGYTF.

The rearrangement uses TRBV15 and TRBJ1-6, with D possibly TRBD1 on 6 matching bases. Germline loops: CDR1 LNHNV, CDR2 YYDKDF (reference sequence). The CDR3 sequence is 17 residues long. V lost 3 bases and J 10 bases, leaving 22 bases between the germline ends. CDR3 sequence: CATSRRQAQLSGSPLHF. The DNA of the CDR3 is TGTGCCACCAGCAGGAGACAGGCCCAACTCTCGGGCTCACCCCTCCACTTT.

This clonotype turned up a few times. The CDR3 protein is CSARDIGGPGELFF. CDR3 DNA: TGCAGTGCTAGAGACATTGGGGGGCCCGGGGAGCTGTTTTTT. This chain connects TRBV20-1 to TRBJ2-2, with D possibly being TRBD1 or TRBD2 (6 bases each). The V gene lost 0 bases and the J gene lost 6 bases, with 11 bases spanning the gap. The CDR3 has 14 amino acids. Germline V gene data show CDR1 as DFQATT and CDR2 as SNEGSKA (reference sequence).

This clonotype occurred many times. The chain recombines TRBV6-2 or TRBV6-3 with TRBJ1-5; TRBD1 might be the D (5 bases). V was pared by 5 bases and J by 0 bases, with 20 bases between. Germline V lookup: CDR1 MNHEY, CDR2 SVGEGT. The CDR3 spans 18 residues. The CDR3 protein is CASSPLGGATYSNQPQHF. As DNA, the CDR3 is TGTGCCAGCAGTCCCCTTGGAGGGGCTACCTATAGCAATCAGCCCCAGCATTTT.

This clonotype has more than one count but fewer than ten. The CDR3 here is CASTAVPHGYTF. CDR3 coding DNA: TGTGCCAGCACCGCAGTTCCCCATGGCTACACCTTC. This chain connects TRBV6-7 to TRBJ1-2; D is ambiguous. TRBV6-7 is treated as an ORF (open reading frame) with a function not yet certain. The CDR3 spans 12 residues. The V gene lost 7 bases and the J gene lost 6 bases, with 12 bases spanning the gap.

This clonotype was seen at least ten times. This chain joins TRBV28 and TRBJ1-1; perhaps TRBD1 as D (6 bases). V gave up 4 bases and J gave up 4 bases, with 19 bases separating them. The CDR3 is 16 residues long. Germline loops: CDR1 MDHEN, CDR2 SYDVKM. CDR3 in amino acids: CASSSFQGLAGTEAFF. CDR3 nucleotides: TGTGCCAGCAGTTCATTTCAGGGGCTTGCCGGCACTGAAGCTTTCTTT.

In its sample, this clonotype was seen many times. V and J are TRBV19 and TRBJ1-5, with D perhaps TRBD1 (6 bases). This CDR3 is 15 amino acids long. Germline CDR1 and CDR2: LNHDA and SQIVND (reference sequence). V lost 5 bases and J lost 5, with 16 bases in between. The CDR3 spells CASSRGQGPHQPQHF. In nucleotides, the CDR3 is TGTGCCAGTAGTCGTGGGCAGGGGCCCCATCAGCCCCAGCATTTT.

In its sample, this clonotype was seen many times. Here the CDR3 DNA reads TGTGCCAGCAGCCCCCTCGGACAGTTTGGCTACACCTTC. Encoded protein: CASSPLGQFGYTF. V usage is TRBV28 and J usage is TRBJ1-2; TRBD1 is a possible D gene (6 bases). V gave up 6 bases and J gave up 7 bases, with 15 bases separating them. Germline CDR1 MDHEN, CDR2 SYDVKM. This CDR3 is built from 13 residues.

The chain recombines TRBV28 with TRBJ2-7; no firm D call. CDR1 MDHEN and CDR2 SYDVKM come from the germline V gene. With 7 bases removed from V and 2 bases from J, the gap between germline ends came to 15 bases. CDR3 size: 14 residues. CDR3 DNA: TGTGCCAGCATCCCTCGGACGGCCACCTACGAGCAGTACTTC. This encodes CASIPRTATYEQYF. Together with reference TRBV28 and TRBJ2-7, the CDR3 gives the full variable domain: DVKVTQSSRYLVKRTGEKVFLECVQDMDHENMFWYRQDPGLGLRLIYFSYDVKMKEKGDIPEGYSVSREKKERFSLILESASTNQTSMYLCASIPRTATYEQYFGPGTRLTVT.